This entry lists 19 T cell receptor beta chains sequenced from one sample in a study of T cell changes during pregnancy in multiple sclerosis. Profiling relied on immunoSEQ multiplex PCR, and the TCRdb table lists in-frame clones only, not all of them. Of over 65,000 clones listed, approximately 93% are singletons. The sample here was peripheral blood, taken in the first trimester of pregnancy. These receptors were collected from a female donor with multiple sclerosis, enrolled in a pregnancy study.

The V gene is TRBV7-8, the J gene TRBJ1-5, with no clear D. Trimming left V 5 bases short and J 0 bases short, with 11 bases between. The V gene's germline CDR1 is SGHVS and CDR2 FQNEAQ. The CDR3 loop spans 15 amino acids. CDR3 sequence: CASSPRHDSNQPQHF. The CDR3 DNA follows: TGTGCCAGCAGCCCGAGGCACGATAGCAATCAGCCCCAGCATTTT.

The CDR3 reads CASLAGAGETQYF. CDR3 nucleotide sequence: TGTGCCAGCCTAGCGGGGGCGGGGGAGACCCAGTACTTC. The V and J genes are TRBV6-5 and TRBJ2-5, with 10 bases matching TRBD2. The junction had 5 bases not matched to a gene; V was cut back by 8 bases and J by 5 bases. The CDR3 extends over 13 amino acids. Germline loops: CDR1 MNHEY, CDR2 SVGAGI.

This chain joins TRBV13 and TRBJ1-2; 8 nucleotides match TRBD1. Germline CDR1 is PRHDT and CDR2 is FYEKMQ (reference sequence). The CDR3 runs 14 residues. Trimming at V came to 5 bases and at J to 2 bases, leaving 4 bases not matched to a gene. CDR3 nucleotide sequence: TGTGCCAGCAGCCCAAGGACAGGGAACTATGGCTACACCTTC. This codes for CASSPRTGNYGYTF.

This clone has more than one count but fewer than ten. The chain employs TRBV6-5 and TRBJ1-2; 9 nucleotides align to TRBD1. Germline trimming cut 2 bases from V and 6 bases from J; bases unmatched to any gene: 10. The CDR3 runs 16 residues. Germline V gene sequence: CDR1 MNHEY, CDR2 SVGAGI. CDR3 protein: CASSYDMGQGLDGYTF. CDR3 coding DNA: TGTGCCAGCAGTTACGATATGGGACAGGGCCTCGATGGCTACACCTTC.

The chain couples TRBV7-8 to TRBJ2-2, with 13 nucleotides matching TRBD2. V shed 5 bases and J 1 base; nucleotides not matched to a gene: 4. Germline-derived CDR1 and CDR2 are SGHVS and FQNEAQ. The CDR3 length is 17 residues. CDR3 loop: CASSRGTSGMNTGELFF. In DNA form, the CDR3 reads TGTGCCAGCAGCCGAGGGACTAGCGGGATGAACACCGGGGAGCTGTTTTTT.

The V gene is TRBV7-9, the J gene TRBJ1-1; the D gene is possibly TRBD1 (5 bases). This CDR3 is 13 amino acids long. V was cut by 5 bases and J by 0 bases, with 7 bases left in between. Germline V lookup: CDR1 SEHNR, CDR2 FQNEAQ (reference sequence). The CDR3 nucleotides read TGTGCCAGCAGCCAGGACATGAACACTGAAGCTTTCTTT. This translates into CASSQDMNTEAFF.

The V gene is TRBV5-6, the J gene TRBJ1-2; no definite D call. The CDR3 spans 11 residues. Germline assignment: CDR1 SGHDT and CDR2 YYEEEE. The ends were cut back, 0 bases at V and 11 bases at J, with 8 bases in the middle. CDR3 nucleotide sequence: TGTGCCAGCAGCTTGGAAGAGTGGTACACCTTC. It yields the protein CASSLEEWYTF.

This clone occurred a few times. The CDR3 carries no conserved terminal phenylalanine or tryptophan, so it likely arises from a read error. The limits of the CDR3 on the DNA are not certain, so only TCRdb's listed CDR3 is given. This chain uses TRBV2 with TRBJ1-4; the table assigns TRBD1, which was not confirmed against the DNA. A total of 12 residues make up the CDR3, ends included. The germline V gene encodes CDR1 SNHLY and CDR2 FYNNEI. Here the CDR3 reads CASGTGFSLRIA.

This chain links TRBV6-1 with TRBJ1-5, with 8 positions matching TRBD1. Germline CDR1 MNHNS, CDR2 SASEGT. V lost 4 bases, J lost 3 bases, and 8 bases stayed unmatched. CDR3 length: 16 amino acids. The CDR3: CASSGRGQGINQPQHF. The DNA of the CDR3 is TGTGCCAGCAGTGGCCGTGGACAGGGAATCAATCAGCCCCAGCATTTT.

V usage is TRBV5-4 and J usage is TRBJ2-7, with D perhaps TRBD2 (5 bases). Trimming shortened V by 4 bases and J by 0 bases, and 11 bases separated the two germline ends. The germline V gene has CDR1 SGHNT and CDR2 YYREEE (reference sequence). CDR3 size: 14 residues. The chain's CDR3 is CASSKDSFSYEQYF. The CDR3 DNA is TGTGCCAGCAGCAAGGACTCCTTCTCCTACGAGCAGTACTTC.

The chain joins TRBV11-2 to TRBJ2-1; D call uncertain. Per the germline V gene, CDR1 is SGHAT and CDR2 is FQNNGV. The CDR3 covers 13 residues. V dropped 1 base and J dropped 8 bases, with 9 bases sitting between them. The CDR3 region is CASSLARRDEQFF. DNA for the CDR3: TGTGCCAGCAGCTTAGCTCGCCGGGATGAGCAGTTCTTC.

The V call is TRBV12-5, the J call TRBJ1-6; a possible D gene is TRBD1 (5 bases). Germline V gene data show CDR1 as LGHNT and CDR2 as FRNRAP. This CDR3 region has 15 residues. The V gene lost 5 bases and the J gene lost 8 bases, with 16 bases spanning the gap. The CDR3 sequence: CASGLGVGGYSPLHF. CDR3 bases: TGTGCTAGTGGTCTGGGGGTGGGGGGGTATTCACCCCTCCACTTT.

The chain carries TRBV19 and TRBJ2-7, with TRBD2 identical over 8 bases. This CDR3 region has 15 residues. The germline V gene encodes CDR1 LNHDA and CDR2 SQIVND (reference sequence). J was trimmed by 0 bases and V by 3 bases; bases with no gene match: 4. For the CDR3, the DNA is TGTGCCAGTAGTATTATCGGGGGGGCCTCCTACGAGCAGTACTTC. Residues: CASSIIGGASYEQYF.

The rearrangement joins TRBV9 to TRBJ2-5, with 10 bases identical to TRBD2. The CDR3 covers 16 residues. Germline V gene sequence: CDR1 SGDLS, CDR2 YYNGEE. The V segment lost 4 bases and the J segment 1 base; nucleotides outside the gene matches: 7. CDR3 bases: TGTGCCAGCAGCTATGGACTAGCGGCTATCCAAGAGACCCAGTACTTC. Amino acids: CASSYGLAAIQETQYF. The full variable domain, rest sourced from reference TRBV9 and TRBJ2-5, is DSGVTQTPKHLITATGQRVTLRCSPRSGDLSVYWYQQSLDQGLQFLIQYYNGEERAKGNILERFSAQQFPDLHSELNLSSLELGDSALYFCASSYGLAAIQETQYFGPGTRLLVL.

The chain has TRBV5-4 and TRBJ1-2; perhaps TRBD1 as D (6 bases). V lost 0 bases, J lost 3 bases, and 6 bases lay in between. The CDR3 has 13 amino acids. The germline CDR1 and CDR2 sequences are SGHNT and YYREEE (reference sequence). The CDR3 region is CASSLGTDYGYTF. The CDR3 DNA follows: TGTGCCAGCAGCTTGGGGACAGACTATGGCTACACCTTC.

This rearrangement joins TRBV5-4 to TRBJ2-3, with 7 bases fitting TRBD2. From germline, CDR1 is SGHNT and CDR2 YYREEE (reference sequence). J gave up 0 bases and V 7 bases, and 5 bases lay outside the gene matches. This CDR3 comprises 14 residues. The CDR3 region is CASASGGSTDTQYF. The DNA for the CDR3 is TGTGCCAGCGCCTCGGGGGGAAGCACAGATACGCAGTATTTT.

The chain links TRBV7-9 to TRBJ2-5; a possible D gene is TRBD1 (5 bases). In germline, CDR1 is SEHNR, CDR2 FQNEAQ (reference sequence). The CDR3 is made up of 15 amino acids. Deletions cut 3 bases from V and 3 bases from J, with 14 bases between. The CDR3 sequence is CASSLGRAKEETQYF. The CDR3, as DNA: TGTGCCAGCAGCTTGGGCAGGGCGAAGGAAGAGACCCAGTACTTC.

CDR3 coding DNA: TGTGCCAGAACAGGACAGGGGACCTACGAGCAGTACTTC. Translation: CARTGQGTYEQYF. V usage is TRBV2 and J usage is TRBJ2-7; the match to TRBD1 covers 9 bases. There are 13 residues in the CDR3. V trimming: 9 bases; J trimming: 2 bases; junction bases outside the gene matches: 5. Germline V lookup: CDR1 SNHLY, CDR2 FYNNEI.

V gene TRBV5-1 combines with J gene TRBJ2-2, with 10 bases that match TRBD1. Germline CDR1 reads SGHRS; CDR2 reads YFSETQ. CDR3 length equals 16 residues. The trim removed 2 bases at V and 7 bases at J, leaving 8 bases unmatched. DNA of the CDR3: TGCGCCAGCAGCTTATCGGGACAGGGGACCCACGGGGAGCTGTTTTTT. As protein: CASSLSGQGTHGELFF.